This T cell receptor (beta chain) stems from a study of shared clonotypes between healthy human individuals. Study context: Each donor's CD8 memory used one plate, CD8 naive two, each CD4 subset three.

Using immunoSEQ multiplex PCR, the repertoire was profiled, and TCRdb retains in-frame clones only, with some absent. The data show about 2.2 million clones, more than 85% seen once. On this clone: Its target is not known.

Study-wide points: Clonotype sharing across a few donors was observed for 4% to 6.5% of naive CD4 clonotypes.

The V and J ends lost 7 bases and 5 bases respectively, with 18 bases between them. The CDR3 totals 14 residues. CDR1 is SGHNT and CDR2 is YYREEE in the germline V gene (reference sequence). CD45RO-negative, CCR7-selected cells formed the naive CD8 fraction, which excluded terminally differentiated effector memory CD45RA+ cells. None of the donors, who were healthy HIV-negative adults, had recently had acute infections or vaccinations. This receptor was identified in a young man in good health. Some clones in this sample may be carry-over from other donors' samples. The sequencing input was naive CD8+ T cells from PBMCs. V is TRBV5-4 and J is TRBJ1-2; TRBD1 might be the D (6 bases). The DNA for the CDR3 is TGTGCCAGCGGACAGTCCCGGTCTCTTTATGGCTACACCTTC. This encodes CASGQSRSLYGYTF.